This T cell receptor beta chain stems from a study of OX40 agonist ivuxolimab in advanced cancers. Sequencing was performed with immunoSEQ multiplex PCR; in TCRdb, only in-frame clones are kept and a portion is missing. Among more than 45,000 clones, approximately 90% were seen once, and the ten largest hold about 45%. The CDR3 loop spans 16 amino acids. CDR1 MNHNY and CDR2 SVGAGI come from the germline V gene (reference sequence). Germline trimming cut 5 bases from V and 4 bases from J; bases unmatched to any gene: 13. The rearrangement uses TRBV6-6 and TRBJ1-2; 7 positions agree with TRBD1. This clonotype was sampled from an adult with an advanced solid tumor such as melanoma, head and neck, liver or kidney cancer. Source: CD4+ or CD8+ T cells sorted from blood, taken in a trial of the OX40 agonist ivuxolimab. This CDR3 reads CASSQSLGTAFYGYTF. As DNA, the CDR3 is TGTGCCAGCAGTCAGAGCCTTGGGACAGCGTTCTATGGCTACACCTTC.